Included here is one T cell receptor (beta chain) sequence, with context. The entry originates in a study of blood T cell repertoires in COVID-19. Whole-study context: T cells, B-cell-depleted T cells, or PBMCs provided the cDNA or gDNA that served as material.

The repertoire was sequenced with immunoSEQ multiplex PCR; TCRdb's copy has only in-frame clones and lacks some. The repertoire has about 130,000 clones, around 83% of them found once; the top ten carry 3%. The sequence came from a woman older than 75 with acute or convalescent COVID-19. Material for sequencing was peripheral blood.

CDR3 loop: CASSPPEQPQHF. The DNA for the CDR3 is TGTGCCAGTAGTCCCCCGGAGCAGCCCCAGCATTTT. The chain joins TRBV19 to TRBJ1-5; no clear D gene. V gave up 5 bases and J gave up 7 bases, with 9 bases separating them. The CDR3 extends over 12 amino acids. Germline V gene data show CDR1 as LNHDA and CDR2 as SQIVND (reference sequence).